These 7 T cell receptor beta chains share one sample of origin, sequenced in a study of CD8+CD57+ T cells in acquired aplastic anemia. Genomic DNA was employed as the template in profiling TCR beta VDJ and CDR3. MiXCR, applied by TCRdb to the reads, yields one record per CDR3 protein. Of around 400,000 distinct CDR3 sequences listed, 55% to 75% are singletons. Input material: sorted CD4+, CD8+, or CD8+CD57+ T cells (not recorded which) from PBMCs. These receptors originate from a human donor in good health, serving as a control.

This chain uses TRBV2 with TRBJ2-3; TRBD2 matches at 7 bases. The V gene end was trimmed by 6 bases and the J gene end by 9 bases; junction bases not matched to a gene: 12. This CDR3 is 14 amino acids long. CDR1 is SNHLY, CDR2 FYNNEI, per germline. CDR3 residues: CASSTATGGETQYF. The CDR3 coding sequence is TGTGCCAGCAGCACAGCGACTGGGGGGGAAACGCAGTATTTT.

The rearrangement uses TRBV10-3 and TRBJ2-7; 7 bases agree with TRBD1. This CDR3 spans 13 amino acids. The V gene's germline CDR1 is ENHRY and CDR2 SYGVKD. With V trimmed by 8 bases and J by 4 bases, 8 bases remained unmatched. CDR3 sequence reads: CAILRGRGYEQYV. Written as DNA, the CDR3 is TGTGCCATCCTTAGGGGGCGCGGGTACGAGCAGTACGTC.

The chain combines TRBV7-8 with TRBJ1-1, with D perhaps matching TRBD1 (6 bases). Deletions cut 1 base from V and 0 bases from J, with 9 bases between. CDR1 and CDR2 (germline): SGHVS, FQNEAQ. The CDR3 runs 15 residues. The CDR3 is CASSLEGTLNTEAFF. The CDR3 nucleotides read TGTGCCAGCAGCTTAGAAGGGACATTGAACACTGAAGCTTTCTTT. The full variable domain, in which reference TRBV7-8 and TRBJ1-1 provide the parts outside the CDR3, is GAGVSQSPRYKVAKRGQDVALRCDPISGHVSLFWYQQALGQGPEFLTYFQNEAQLDKSGLPSDRFFAERPEGSVSTLKIQRTQQEDSAVYLCASSLEGTLNTEAFFGQGTRLTVV.

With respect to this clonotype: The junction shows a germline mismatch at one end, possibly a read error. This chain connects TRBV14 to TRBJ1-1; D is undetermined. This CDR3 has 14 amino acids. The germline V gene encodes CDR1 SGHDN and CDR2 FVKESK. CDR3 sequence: CASSLYRPPQETLF. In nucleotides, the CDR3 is TGTGCCAGCAGCCTCTACCGACCTCCCCAAGAGACCCTCTTT.

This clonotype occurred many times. For the CDR3, the DNA is TGCAGTGCTAGAGCGGTAAACGGGGAGCTGTTTTTT. Protein sequence: CSARAVNGELFF. The J gene is TRBJ2-2, the V gene TRBV20-1, with no clear D. The CDR3 covers 12 residues. CDR1 is DFQATT, CDR2 SNEGSKA, per germline (reference sequence). Between the trimmed V and J ends, which lost 1 base and 7 bases, there was a span of 7 bases.

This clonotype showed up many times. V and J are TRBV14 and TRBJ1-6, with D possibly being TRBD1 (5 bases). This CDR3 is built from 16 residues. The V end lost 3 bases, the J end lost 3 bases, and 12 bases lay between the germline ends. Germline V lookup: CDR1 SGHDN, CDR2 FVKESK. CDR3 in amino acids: CASSHRSGIYNSPLHF. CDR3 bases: TGTGCCAGCAGCCACAGATCAGGGATCTATAATTCACCCCTCCACTTT.

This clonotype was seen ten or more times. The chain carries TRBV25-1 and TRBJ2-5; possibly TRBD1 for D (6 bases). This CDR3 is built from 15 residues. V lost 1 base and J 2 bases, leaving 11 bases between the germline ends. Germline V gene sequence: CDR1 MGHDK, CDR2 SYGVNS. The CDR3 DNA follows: TGTGCCAGCAGTGAATTTACAGGGATACAAGAGACCCAGTACTTC. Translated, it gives CASSEFTGIQETQYF.